At least ten counts were recorded for the clone carrying this TCR beta chain. From the RT-PCR reads, TCRdb called clonotypes with MiXCR, one entry per CDR3 protein. The top ten clones hold around 27% of a sample with 70,000 to 85,000 distinct CDR3 sequences, about 25% of them seen once. The entry originates in a study of patients and donors after allogeneic stem cell transplantation. This clonotype was sampled from a human donor who was either an allogeneic HSCT recipient or a stem cell or donor lymphocyte infusion donor (not recorded which). It is not recorded whose cells these are; they may come from a transplant donor. Sequencing input: blood, either unsorted or a sorted T cell fraction (not recorded which).

The CDR3 reads CASSLQRQGADTQYF. CDR3 nucleotide sequence: TGCGCCAGCAGCTTGCAACGACAGGGGGCAGATACGCAGTATTTT. The rearrangement links TRBV5-1 to TRBJ2-3; 9 nucleotides match TRBD1. The CDR3 spans 15 residues. Germline V gene data show CDR1 as SGHRS and CDR2 as YFSETQ. The J segment lost 4 bases and the V segment lost 1 base, leaving 4 bases of the junction unmatched. The variable domain in full, with the rest retrieved from reference TRBV5-1 and TRBJ2-3, is KAGVTQTPRYLIKTRGQQVTLSCSPISGHRSVSWYQQTPGQGLQFLFEYFSETQRNKGNFPGRFSGRQFSNSRSEMNVSTLELGDSALYLCASSLQRQGADTQYFGPGTRLTVL.